These T cell receptor beta chains were read from a single sample in a study of T cells in tuberculosis. Profiling relied on immunoSEQ multiplex PCR, and the TCRdb table lists in-frame clones only, not all of them. The sample holds about 35,000 clones, around 92% seen once. The starting material was PBMCs, obtained at tuberculosis diagnosis. The receptors originated from an adult with tuberculosis. Some clones in this sample may be carry-over from other donors' samples. The CDR3 runs from the conserved cysteine through the conserved F or W. A D gene is named only where the DNA matches it firmly. Some rows have no size entry. The others give once, few or many, or a class for an expanded clone.

d_call j_call v_call clone_size cdr3_nt cdr3_aa
- TRBJ1-2 TRBV21-1 once TGTGCCAGCTGCCGTGGACAGGCTACTTTTAACTATGGCTACACCTTC CASCRGQATFNYGYTF
TRBD1 TRBJ2-1 TRBV15 - TGTGCCACCAGCAGGGGAATGGGACAGGCCTACAATGAGCAGTTCTTC CATSRGMGQAYNEQFF
TRBD1 TRBJ1-2 TRBV19 - TGTGCCACCCAAAGGGACAGGGGGAGCGGTGGCTACACCTTC CATQRDRGSGGYTF
TRBD2 TRBJ2-5 TRBV7-2 - TGTGCCAGCAGCTTAGCGCGGTTCGGGGGGGCCAGAGAGACCCAGTACTTC CASSLARFGGARETQYF
- TRBJ2-7 TRBV7-2 - TGTGCCAGCAGCACTACAGGGATATCCTACGAGCAGTACTTC CASSTTGISYEQYF
TRBD1 TRBJ2-1 TRBV11-2 - TGTGCCAGCAGCCCCCGGGACAGGTTCCCGAATGAGCAGTTCTTC CASSPRDRFPNEQFF
- TRBJ2-1 TRBV7-2 - TGTGCCAGCAGCTCTCCGGGACTGATTGACAATGAGCAGTTCTTC CASSSPGLIDNEQFF
- TRBJ2-1 TRBV6-1 few TGTGCCAGCAGAGGGACTTACAATGAGCAGTTCTTC CASRGTYNEQFF
- TRBJ1-1 TRBV15 - TGTGCCACCAGCAGGGAGGTGGGCACTGAAGCTTTCTTT CATSREVGTEAFF
- TRBJ1-4 TRBV10-3 - TGTGCCATCAGTGAGAGCGCAAGAACTAATGAAAAACTGTTTTTT CAISESARTNEKLFF
TRBD2 TRBJ2-4 TRBV5-1 - TGCGCCAGCAGCTTGGGTTTAGCGGGGGACCTAGCCAAAAACATTCAGTACTTC CASSLGLAGDLAKNIQYF
- TRBJ2-5 TRBV6-6 - TGTGCCAGCATTGAGTTAGGGGGTGGAGAGACCCAGTACTTC CASIELGGGETQYF
- TRBJ2-4 TRBV11-2 - TGTGCCAGCAGCGAAGTGGTCAGTCTAGCCAAAAACATTCAGTACTTC CASSEVVSLAKNIQYF
TRBD1 TRBJ2-7 TRBV5-1 - TGCGCCAGCAGCCCGGGGTGGGACAGGGGTTACGAGCAGTACTTC CASSPGWDRGYEQYF
- TRBJ1-6 TRBV6-6 - TGTGCCAGCAGTCCCCTTGGGTATTCGGGTTCACCCCTCCACTTT CASSPLGYSGSPLHF
TRBD1 TRBJ1-2 TRBV5-1 - TGCGCCAGCAGCCCGGAAATACAGGGGTATGGCTACACCTTC CASSPEIQGYGYTF
- TRBJ1-2 TRBV5-4 - TGTGCCAGCCCTATCGGTCCTAACTATGGCTACACCTTC CASPIGPNYGYTF
- TRBJ2-7 TRBV25-1 - TGTGCCAGCAGTGAATCAGGAAAACAGAGCTCCTACGAGCAGTACTTC CASSESGKQSSYEQYF
- TRBJ2-3 TRBV5-1 - TGCGCCAGCAGCTTCTCCGAGAGCACAGATACGCAGTATTTT CASSFSESTDTQYF
TRBD1 TRBJ1-1 TRBV6-1 - TGTGCCAGCAGTGACATGACAGGGGGGAACACTGAAGCTTTCTTT CASSDMTGGNTEAFF
- TRBJ2-7 TRBV10-3 - TGTGCCATCAGCTCCCTGGAGGGGTACGAGCAGTACTTC CAISSLEGYEQYF
- TRBJ2-7 TRBV19 - TGTGCCAGTAGTACTTCAACCGGGTCGGACGAGCAGTACTTC CASSTSTGSDEQYF
- TRBJ1-6 TRBV19 - TGTGCCAGTAGTATAGTTGGCATAACCAATTCACCCCTCCACTTT CASSIVGITNSPLHF
- TRBJ2-5 TRBV7-2 once TGTGCCAGCAGCTTAGTCGGCGGGGTTCAAGAGACCCAGTACTTC CASSLVGGVQETQYF
- TRBJ1-4 TRBV10-3 - TGTGCCATCAGTGAGGACAGAAGTGAAAAACTGTTTTTT CAISEDRSEKLFF
TRBD1 TRBJ1-2 TRBV28 - TGTGCCAGCAGTTTATACCCGAGGACAGGGCACTATGGCTACACCTTC CASSLYPRTGHYGYTF
TRBD1 TRBJ2-1 TRBV30 - TGTGCCTGGAGTGTCCCGGGACAGGGTTACAATGAGCAGTTCTTC CAWSVPGQGYNEQFF
TRBD2 TRBJ2-1 TRBV19 once TGTGCCAGTAACTTAGCGGGGGGTTACAATGAGCAGTTCTTC CASNLAGGYNEQFF
TRBD1 TRBJ1-2 TRBV27 - TGTGCCAGTAAAGACAGGGGCAATTTCTATGGCTACACCTTC CASKDRGNFYGYTF
TRBD1 TRBJ2-7 TRBV29-1 - TGCAGCGTTGGCCGCCCTCGACAGGGAGCCTACGAGCAGTACTTC CSVGRPRQGAYEQYF
- TRBJ2-7 TRBV9 - TGTGCCAGCAGCGTCTCCGGGGAGGCCTACGAGCAGTACTTC CASSVSGEAYEQYF
- TRBJ1-4 TRBV11-2 - TGTGCCAGCAGCTTAGGAAGAGGCAGGGCGTTTAATGAAAAACTGTTTTTT CASSLGRGRAFNEKLFF
TRBD2 TRBJ2-1 TRBV19 - TGTGCCAGTAGTACCAGATCTAGCGGTTCCTACAATGAGCAGTTCTTC CASSTRSSGSYNEQFF
- TRBJ2-7 TRBV29-1 once TGCAGCGTTGAAGGGGTTGGTGAGGGTTCGAAGCAGTACTTC CSVEGVGEGSKQYF
- TRBJ2-4 TRBV21-1 - TGTGCCAGCTTATGGGGACAGGGAAGAAACATTCAGTACTTC CASLWGQGRNIQYF